Listed here is a single T cell receptor beta chain. Its antigen remains unknown. These data come from a study of lymphopenia after photon versus proton radiotherapy. Whole-study results and caveats: After the lymphocyte nadir, photon-treated repertoires showed oligoclonal expansion, especially of CD8+ Temra cells.

Trimming took 2 bases from V and 8 from J; bases not matched to a gene: 8. Germline lookup yields CDR1 MNHEY and CDR2 SVGAGI. CDR3 size: 15 residues. Sequenced by immunoSEQ multiplex PCR; TCRdb stores in-frame clones only, minus some. The sample records around 50,000 clones, approximately 88% being singletons. Here the sequenced sample was peripheral blood, taken from a patient treated with proton-based radiotherapy. This sequence originates from a man aged 55 to 70 with pancreatic cancer. The chain employs TRBV6-5 and TRBJ1-4, with 7 positions matching TRBD1. The CDR3 is CASSYHRQGREKLFF. The CDR3 DNA reads TGTGCCAGCAGTTACCACCGACAGGGTAGGGAAAAACTGTTTTTT.